These 2 T cell receptor beta chains were sequenced from one sample in a study of blood T cell repertoires in COVID-19 (dated by TCRdb to the early 2020s). Libraries were made using the immunoSEQ multiplex PCR assay. TCRdb carries this immuneACCESS record with in-frame sequences only. Its versions omit some clonotypes, under half of them owing to an unresolved V gene in the studies checked, with the rest unexplained. The sample table records about 150,000 clones; about nine tenths of these occur just once. Together, the top ten hold less than 4.5% of the sample. Sequencing was carried out using peripheral blood. All receptors derive from a woman in her sixties with active or convalescent COVID-19.

The rearrangement links TRBV9 to TRBJ1-1, with TRBD1 as a possible D gene (5 bases). The CDR3 is 14 residues long. Germline V gene sequence: CDR1 SGDLS, CDR2 YYNGEE. The V and J ends lost 0 bases and 3 bases respectively, with 9 bases between them. As DNA, the CDR3 is TGTGCCAGCAGCGTAGTGTCGACAGACACTGAAGCTTTCTTT. It encodes CASSVVSTDTEAFF.

This rearrangement joins TRBV2 to TRBJ1-2, with D perhaps matching TRBD1 (6 bases). V lost 1 base to trimming and J lost 13 bases, with 13 bases between them. CDR3 length: 12 residues. Germline loops: CDR1 SNHLY, CDR2 FYNNEI. This CDR3 is CASSEGRGFPTF. For the CDR3, the DNA is TGTGCCAGCAGTGAAGGCAGGGGATTCCCCACCTTC.